These 26 T cell receptor beta chains originate from one sample sequenced in a study of T cell repertoires in aging, cancer and after chemotherapy. Peripheral blood genomic DNA, not sorted cells or RNA, was the template. TRB rearrangements spanning V, D and J were amplified using mixed TRB-A/B primers. TCRdb called the multiplex PCR reads again in MiXCR, with one record for every CDR3 protein. The sample contains around 9,600 distinct CDR3 sequences, 39% of which appear only once. Source material: blood. These receptors were taken from a human donor in good health.

This clonotype was recorded a few times. The chain joins TRBV13 to TRBJ2-1, with 13 positions matching TRBD2. The junction had 10 bases not matched to a gene; V was cut back by 4 bases and J by 10 bases. This CDR3 has 16 residues. Germline lookup yields CDR1 PRHDT and CDR2 FYEKMQ (reference sequence). This CDR3 reads CASSSGTSGTPREQFF. The DNA for the CDR3 is TGTGCCAGCAGCTCCGGGACTAGCGGGACCCCCCGGGAGCAGTTCTTC. The full variable domain, its missing parts supplied by reference TRBV13 and TRBJ2-1, is AAGVIQSPRHLIKEKRETATLKCYPIPRHDTVYWYQQGPGQDPQFLISFYEKMQSDKGSIPDRFSAQQFSDYHSELNMSSLELGDSALYFCASSSGTSGTPREQFFGPGTRLTVL.

This chain links TRBV12-3 or TRBV12-4 with TRBJ2-7, with TRBD1 as a possible D gene (6 bases). Trimming shortened V by 4 bases and J by 2 bases, and 18 bases separated the two germline ends. This CDR3 has 16 amino acids. CDR3 nucleotide sequence: TGTGCCAGCAGTTCACCCATCTCACAGGGACCCTACGAGCAGTACTTC. Residues: CASSSPISQGPYEQYF.

The chain couples TRBV6-5 to TRBJ1-2; unclear D gene. Germline CDR1 is MNHEY and CDR2 is SVGAGI. V dropped 2 bases and J dropped 6 bases, with 10 bases sitting between them. The CDR3 is made up of 13 amino acids. CDR3 nucleotides: TGTGCCAGCAGTTACAAGAGGGAGGATGGCTACACCTTC. Translation gives CASSYKREDGYTF.

This clonotype showed up just a few times. The rearrangement links TRBV13 to TRBJ2-1; TRBD2 aligns across 8 bases. This CDR3 comprises 16 residues. The germline V gene has CDR1 PRHDT and CDR2 FYEKMQ (reference sequence). Unmatched junction bases numbered 6, after V lost 5 bases and J lost 0 bases. CDR3 in amino acids: CASSPTGTSSYNEQFF. CDR3 in DNA: TGTGCCAGCAGCCCAACCGGGACTAGCTCCTACAATGAGCAGTTCTTC.

The chain uses TRBV12-3 or TRBV12-4 and TRBJ1-1; 11 bases match TRBD1. The trim removed 5 bases at V and 4 bases at J, leaving 9 bases unmatched. The CDR3 is made up of 16 amino acids. CDR3 DNA sequence: TGTGCCAGCAGTGACCCGGGACAGGGGGTCGGCACTGAAGCTTTCTTT. Translation gives CASSDPGQGVGTEAFF.

In the case of this clonotype: The junction and the germline gene differ at one end; a read error may be behind it. The V call is TRBV5-4, the J call TRBJ1-2; D call uncertain. Germline lookup yields CDR1 SGHNT and CDR2 YYREEE (reference sequence). The CDR3 sequence is 12 residues long. This CDR3 reads CASSPRTGGYTF. The CDR3, as DNA: TGCGCCAGCAGCCCTCGGACGGGGGGCTACACCTTC.

The CDR3 reads CASSPRAGGEQYF. DNA of the CDR3: TGTGCCAGCAGCCCTCGGGCCGGCGGCGAGCAGTACTTC. The chain uses TRBV5-4 and TRBJ2-7; no clear D. The V end lost 4 bases, the J end lost 6 bases, and 14 bases lay between the germline ends. The CDR3 is made up of 13 amino acids. Germline V gene sequence: CDR1 SGHNT, CDR2 YYREEE (reference sequence).

V and J are TRBV13 and TRBJ2-1, with D perhaps assigned TRBD1 or TRBD2 (6 bases each). Germline V gene data show CDR1 as PRHDT and CDR2 as FYEKMQ (reference sequence). The V end lost 1 base, the J end lost 9 bases, and 16 bases lay between the germline ends. CDR3 length equals 15 residues. The CDR3 reads CASSLAQGRFVEQFF. The CDR3 nucleotides are TGTGCCAGCAGCTTAGCCCAGGGGAGGTTTGTTGAGCAGTTCTTC.

J is TRBJ2-1 and V is TRBV19, with D tentatively TRBD1 (5 bases). The CDR3 totals 14 residues. V dropped 3 bases and J dropped 1 base, with 7 bases sitting between them. Germline V CDR1 and CDR2: LNHDA, SQIVND (reference sequence). The CDR3 bases are TGTGCCAGTAGTATCAGGGCTTCCTACAATGAGCAGTTCTTC. Translation gives CASSIRASYNEQFF.

This clonotype has only one observation. This sequence joins TRBV20-1 and TRBJ2-3; no clear D. The CDR3 sequence is 15 residues long. Trimming took 3 bases from V and 2 from J, leaving 15 bases between them. Germline values: CDR1 DFQATT, CDR2 SNEGSKA (reference sequence). CDR3 region: CSASPLMEVTDTQYF. The CDR3, as DNA: TGCAGTGCTAGCCCTCTAATGGAAGTCACAGATACGCAGTATTTT.

This rearrangement joins TRBV14 to TRBJ2-1; TRBD2 might be the D (5 bases). The CDR3 consists of 15 residues. Trimming pared 5 bases from V and 4 bases from J, leaving 15 bases between. Per the germline V gene, CDR1 is SGHDN and CDR2 is FVKESK. The CDR3 coding sequence is TGTGCCAGCAGCGAGGACTGGCCTCGGTACAATGAGCAGTTCTTC. It codes for CASSEDWPRYNEQFF.

This chain connects TRBV19 to TRBJ1-6; 10 bases are shared with TRBD1. The CDR3 length is 16 residues. Looked up from germline, CDR1 is LNHDA and CDR2 is SQIVND (reference sequence). The V and J ends lost 4 bases and 7 bases, in that order; junction bases with no gene match: 7. Written as DNA, the CDR3 is TGTGCCAGTAGTACCCGGGACAGGGGAGGAAATTCACCCCTCCACTTT. Translation: CASSTRDRGGNSPLHF. The variable domain in full, completed from reference TRBV19 and TRBJ1-6, reads DGGITQSPKYLFRKEGQNVTLSCEQNLNHDAMYWYRQDPGQGLRLIYYSQIVNDFQKGDIAEGYSVSREKKESFPLTVTSAQKNPTAFYLCASSTRDRGGNSPLHFGNGTRLTVT.

This clonotype was detected only a few times. V is TRBV30 and J is TRBJ1-2; D unclear. Trimming stripped 7 bases from V and 4 bases from J, with 13 bases between. The CDR3 spans 12 residues. CDR1 is GTSNPN, CDR2 SVGIG, per germline (reference sequence). The CDR3 DNA follows: TGTGCCTCGAGCTATACGGGCTATGGCTACACCTTC. Translation: CASSYTGYGYTF.

The chain joins TRBV5-5 to TRBJ2-5, with 9 positions matching TRBD2. In germline, CDR1 is SGHKS, CDR2 YYEKEE (reference sequence). This CDR3 is 17 amino acids long. With V trimmed by 2 bases and J by 3 bases, 11 bases remained unmatched. The CDR3 DNA reads as TGTGCCAGCAGCTTAAGTTCGCGGGCGGGAGGGAAAGAGACCCAGTACTTC. Amino acid sequence: CASSLSSRAGGKETQYF.

The chain uses TRBV5-4 and TRBJ2-7; no reliable D call. Between the trimmed V and J ends, which lost 2 bases and 2 bases, there was a span of 14 bases. The CDR3 is 15 residues long. From germline, CDR1 is SGHNT and CDR2 YYREEE (reference sequence). The CDR3 spells CASSFPGVGTYEQYF. DNA of the CDR3: TGTGCCAGCAGCTTCCCAGGAGTTGGGACCTACGAGCAGTACTTC. The complete variable domain, with remaining parts taken from reference TRBV5-4 and TRBJ2-7, reads ETGVTQSPTHLIKTRGQQVTLRCSSQSGHNTVSWYQQALGQGPQFIFQYYREEENGRGNFPPRFSGLQFPNYSSELNVNALELDDSALYLCASSFPGVGTYEQYFGPGTRLTVT.

Comment on this clonotype: At one boundary the junction diverges from the germline segment, which might be a read error. V gene TRBV12-3 or TRBV12-4 combines with J gene TRBJ1-3; TRBD1 aligns across 7 bases. The CDR3 totals 15 residues. The chain's CDR3 is CAISDTGARGNTIYF. In DNA form, the CDR3 reads TGTGCCATCAGTGATACAGGGGCGAGAGGAAACACCATATATTTT.

The chain employs TRBV5-4 and TRBJ2-7; 9 bases are a match to TRBD1. Unmatched junction bases numbered 7, after V lost 4 bases and J lost 2 bases. Germline V gene lookup returns CDR1 SGHNT and CDR2 YYREEE (reference sequence). CDR3 size: 15 residues. The CDR3 reads CASSLEGQGTYEQYF. CDR3 nucleotide sequence: TGTGCCAGCAGCCTGGAGGGACAGGGAACCTACGAGCAGTACTTC. Full variable domain (missing parts from reference TRBV5-4 and TRBJ2-7): ETGVTQSPTHLIKTRGQQVTLRCSSQSGHNTVSWYQQALGQGPQFIFQYYREEENGRGNFPPRFSGLQFPNYSSELNVNALELDDSALYLCASSLEGQGTYEQYFGPGTRLTVT.

The chain employs TRBV6-5 and TRBJ2-4, with TRBD1 as a possible D gene (6 bases). In germline, CDR1 is MNHEY, CDR2 SVGAGI. With 5 bases removed from V and 0 bases from J, the gap between germline ends came to 14 bases. CDR3 length equals 16 residues. The CDR3 sequence is CASSKDRLLAKNIQYF. In DNA form, the CDR3 reads TGTGCCAGCAGTAAAGACAGGTTACTAGCCAAAAACATTCAGTACTTC.

This clonotype was observed a few times. The chain recombines TRBV6-5 with TRBJ2-3, with 7 bases aligning to TRBD2. Germline lookup yields CDR1 MNHEY and CDR2 SVGAGI. The CDR3 totals 15 residues. V was clipped by 6 bases and J by 1 base; unmatched bases: 7. The CDR3 reads CASSGASGGTDTQYF. The CDR3 bases are TGTGCCAGCAGCGGCGCGAGCGGGGGCACAGATACGCAGTATTTT.

By share of the sample, this clonotype is medium-sized. The V call is TRBV30, the J call TRBJ2-7, with a weak D call TRBD2 (6 bases). V dropped 3 bases and J dropped 3 bases, with 18 bases sitting between them. Germline-derived CDR1 and CDR2 are GTSNPN and SVGIG (reference sequence). CDR3 size: 15 residues. This chain's CDR3 is CAWRVRGPGDYEQYF. For the CDR3, the DNA is TGTGCCTGGAGGGTGAGGGGACCGGGGGACTACGAGCAGTACTTC.

This chain uses TRBV13 with TRBJ2-1; a weak D match, TRBD1 (6 bases). Looked up from germline, CDR1 is PRHDT and CDR2 is FYEKMQ (reference sequence). V was cut by 4 bases and J by 6 bases, with 22 bases left in between. The CDR3 spans 17 residues. The chain's CDR3 is CASSSYLDSGPINEQFF. CDR3 sequence (DNA): TGTGCCAGCAGCTCTTACTTGGACAGCGGTCCGATCAATGAGCAGTTCTTC.

The chain carries TRBV5-1 and TRBJ2-3; 9 nucleotides line up with TRBD2. CDR3 length: 15 residues. Germline CDR1 reads SGHRS; CDR2 reads YFSETQ. Trimming removed 0 bases from V and 5 bases from J; junction bases left unmatched: 4. In DNA, the CDR3 is TGCGCCAGCAGCTTGGAGGTAGCGGGGGAAGATACGCAGTATTTT. Translating it yields CASSLEVAGEDTQYF.

CDR3 in amino acids: CAGGDGGNYGYTF. The DNA of the CDR3 is TGTGCCGGAGGTGACGGGGGCAACTATGGCTACACCTTC. V gene TRBV28 combines with J gene TRBJ1-2; a possible D gene is TRBD1 (6 bases). The ends were cut back, 11 bases at V and 2 bases at J, with 15 bases in the middle. This CDR3 has 13 residues. CDR1 MDHEN and CDR2 SYDVKM come from the germline V gene.

The rearrangement links TRBV11-3 to TRBJ2-2; a possible D gene is TRBD2 (6 bases). Germline V CDR1 and CDR2: SGHNT, YENEEA. The CDR3 covers 18 residues. V was shortened by 0 bases and J by 2 bases, with 16 bases between the two germline ends. Here the CDR3 reads CASSLDLWGGGNTGELFF. The CDR3 nucleotides are TGTGCCAGCAGCTTAGATCTTTGGGGAGGCGGTAACACCGGGGAGCTGTTTTTT. Complete variable domain (other parts from reference TRBV11-3 and TRBJ2-2): EAGVVQSPRYKIIEKKQPVAFWCNPISGHNTLYWYLQNLGQGPELLIRYENEEAVDDSQLPKDRFSAERLKGVDSTLKIQPAELGDSAVYLCASSLDLWGGGNTGELFFGEGSRLTVL.

The chain has TRBV24-1 and TRBJ2-1; the D is unclear. The CDR3 has 13 amino acids. V was clipped by 6 bases and J by 10 bases, with 15 bases between them. Germline V gene lookup returns CDR1 KGHDR and CDR2 SFDVKD. The DNA for the CDR3 is TGTGCCACCAGTAAAGGACGGGTCGGGGAGCAGTTCTTC. It is translated as CATSKGRVGEQFF.

Concerning this clonotype: With a much larger clone just one base away, this may be a read error. This rearrangement joins TRBV11-3 to TRBJ2-3; tentatively, D is TRBD2 (6 bases). V lost 6 bases, J lost 6 bases, and 13 bases lay in between. The CDR3 runs 13 residues. Germline V CDR1 and CDR2: SGHNT, YENEEA. CDR3 sequence: CASRQAGGDTQYF. The CDR3 DNA is TGTGCCAGCAGACAAGCCGGGGGTGATACGCAGTATTTT.